This T cell receptor beta chain was recorded in a study of OX40 agonist ivuxolimab in advanced cancers. Study information: The patients' treatment was ivuxolimab, an agonistic anti-OX40 (CD134) antibody. Ivuxolimab, which patients received intravenously every 2 weeks, was dosed at 0.01 to 10 mg/kg. Patients were over 65% male with ages about 20 to 79, mean roughly 55. Regarding the study as a whole: Mean expanded clone counts were higher in CD8+ than CD4+ T cells.

Concerning this clone: What it binds is not known.

Assay: immunoSEQ multiplex PCR; the TCRdb copy retains only in-frame clones and omits some. The data show approximately 74,000 clones, about nine tenths seen once. This TCR was sampled from an adult with an advanced solid tumor such as melanoma, head and neck, liver or kidney cancer. Specimen: CD4+ or CD8+ T cells sorted from blood, collected in a trial of the OX40 agonist ivuxolimab.

DNA of the CDR3: TGCAGCGGGCAACTAGCGACAGACAGCTACGAGCAGTACTTC. Translation gives CSGQLATDSYEQYF. The chain uses TRBV29-1 and TRBJ2-7; 7 bases fit TRBD2. Germline CDR1 and CDR2: SQVTM and ANQGSEA. Trimming at V came to 7 bases and at J to 3 bases, leaving 12 bases not matched to a gene. The CDR3 has 14 residues.